This T cell receptor beta chain was captured in a study of post-analysis software for immune sequencing data. About the study: Secondary progressive, relapsing-remitting and progressive-relapsing multiple sclerosis were among the included disease courses. Findings and caveats of the study: Significantly lower normalized Chao1 diversity was seen in multiple sclerosis patients than in controls. Under the F measure, samples that were prepared in one batch clustered strongly together. Five TRBV segments, including TRBV5-6, TRBV5-1 and TRBV20-1, were more frequent in patients than controls.

CDR1 SQVTM and CDR2 ANQGSEA come from the germline V gene. The CDR3 runs to 13 residues. V lost 3 bases, J lost 4 bases, and 5 bases stayed unmatched. Tagging with unique molecular identifiers was a feature of the TCR beta cDNA libraries. Each batch of about 0.95 to 10 million T cells produced roughly 450,000 cDNA molecules. TCRdb re-derived calls from the PCR reads in MiXCR, one entry per CDR3 protein. The sample includes roughly 800,000 distinct CDR3 sequences, about 57% of them seen just once. Turning to this clonotype: Its matching antigen is unknown.

The sequenced sample was blood. The TCR sequence derives from a girl aged 10-17 years with multiple sclerosis. This chain uses TRBV29-1 with TRBJ1-2; 7 bases agree with TRBD1. CDR3 sequence reads: CSVDRQGTYGYTF. The CDR3, as DNA: TGCAGCGTTGACAGACAGGGCACCTATGGCTACACCTTC.